This T cell receptor (beta chain) was profiled in a study of shared clonotypes between healthy human individuals. The CDR3 spans 16 residues. Per the germline V gene, CDR1 is SGHTA and CDR2 is FQGNSA. Trimming took 3 bases from V and 1 from J; bases not matched to a gene: 5. Assay used: immunoSEQ multiplex PCR; TCRdb lists only in-frame clones, some missing. The sample shows some 1,600,000 clones, 95% to 99% of them seen only once. General observations from the study: Deeper or shallower sequencing was expected to change how clonotypes are shared among donors. What naive subsets generally showed was a larger estimated richness than memory subsets showed. All-four-donor shared clonotypes had higher generation probabilities than non-shared clonotypes did.

This clone has only one observation. Its antigen is currently unknown. A CD45RA-negative memory subset and a CD45RA+ naive subset were separated from the CD4+ cells. The rearrangement joins TRBV7-2 to TRBJ2-3; 9 bases map to TRBD1. This sequence was found in a young man in good health. Sequences were obtained from naive CD4+ T cells sorted from blood. The subset: CD45RA+ positively selected. The CDR3 region is CASSFTGGLGTDTQYF. CDR3 nucleotide sequence: TGTGCCAGCAGCTTTACAGGGGGCTTGGGCACAGATACGCAGTATTTT.